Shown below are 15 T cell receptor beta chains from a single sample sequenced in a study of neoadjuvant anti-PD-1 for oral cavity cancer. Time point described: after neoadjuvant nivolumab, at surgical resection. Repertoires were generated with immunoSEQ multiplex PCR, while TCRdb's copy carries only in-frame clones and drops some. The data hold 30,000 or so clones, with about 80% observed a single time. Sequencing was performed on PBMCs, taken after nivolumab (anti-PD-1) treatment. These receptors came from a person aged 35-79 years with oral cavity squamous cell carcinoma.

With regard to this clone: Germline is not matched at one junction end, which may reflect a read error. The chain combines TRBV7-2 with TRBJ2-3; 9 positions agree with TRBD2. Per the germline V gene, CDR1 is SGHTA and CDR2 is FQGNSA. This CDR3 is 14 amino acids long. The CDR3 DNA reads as TGTGCCAGCAGCCTAGCGGGGAGGACAGATACGCAGTATTTT. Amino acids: CASSLAGRTDTQYF.

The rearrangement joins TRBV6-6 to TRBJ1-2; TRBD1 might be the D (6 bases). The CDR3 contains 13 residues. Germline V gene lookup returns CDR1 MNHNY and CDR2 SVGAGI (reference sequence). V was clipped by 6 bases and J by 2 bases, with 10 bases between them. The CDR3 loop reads CASRPTGNYGYTF. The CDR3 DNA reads TGTGCCAGCAGACCGACAGGCAACTATGGCTACACCTTC.

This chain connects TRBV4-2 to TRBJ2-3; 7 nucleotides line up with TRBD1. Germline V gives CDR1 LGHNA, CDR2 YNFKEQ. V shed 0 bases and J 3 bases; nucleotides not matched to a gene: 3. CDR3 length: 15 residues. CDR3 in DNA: TGTGCCAGCAGCCAAGAAGGACAGGAGACAGATACGCAGTATTTT. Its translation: CASSQEGQETDTQYF.

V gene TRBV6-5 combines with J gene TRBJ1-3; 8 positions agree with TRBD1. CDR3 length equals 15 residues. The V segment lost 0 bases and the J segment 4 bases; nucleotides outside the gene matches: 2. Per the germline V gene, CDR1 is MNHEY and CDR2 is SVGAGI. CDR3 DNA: TGTGCCAGCAGTTACTCCCGACAGGGGGGAAACACCATATATTTT. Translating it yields CASSYSRQGGNTIYF.

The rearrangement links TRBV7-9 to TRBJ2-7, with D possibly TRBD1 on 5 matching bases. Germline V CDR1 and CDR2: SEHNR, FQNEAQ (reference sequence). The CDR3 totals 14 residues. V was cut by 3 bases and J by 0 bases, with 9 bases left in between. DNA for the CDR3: TGTGCCAGCAGCTTTTTAGGGGTCTCCTACGAGCAGTACTTC. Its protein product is CASSFLGVSYEQYF.

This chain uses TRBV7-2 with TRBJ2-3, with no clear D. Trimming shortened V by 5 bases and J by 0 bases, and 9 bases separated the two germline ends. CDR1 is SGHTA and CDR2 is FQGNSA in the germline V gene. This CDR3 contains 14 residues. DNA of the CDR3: TGTGCCAGCAGCCCCCGCGCTAGCACAGATACGCAGTATTTT. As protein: CASSPRASTDTQYF. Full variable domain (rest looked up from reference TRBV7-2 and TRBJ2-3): GAGVSQSPSNKVTEKGKDVELRCDPISGHTALYWYRQSLGQGLEFLIYFQGNSAPDKSGLPSDRFSAERTGGSVSTLTIQRTQQEDSAVYLCASSPRASTDTQYFGPGTRLTVL.

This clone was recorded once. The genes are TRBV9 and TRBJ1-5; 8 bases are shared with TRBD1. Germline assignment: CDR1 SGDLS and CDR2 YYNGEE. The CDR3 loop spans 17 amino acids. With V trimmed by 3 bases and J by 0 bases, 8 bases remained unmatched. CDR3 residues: CASSEGPTGASNQPQHF. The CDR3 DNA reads TGTGCCAGCAGCGAGGGGCCGACAGGGGCTAGCAATCAGCCCCAGCATTTT.

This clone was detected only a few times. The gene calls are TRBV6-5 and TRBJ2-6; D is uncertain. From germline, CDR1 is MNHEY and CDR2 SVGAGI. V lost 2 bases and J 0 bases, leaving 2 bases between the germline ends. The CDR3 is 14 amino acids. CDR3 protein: CASSYNSGANVLTF. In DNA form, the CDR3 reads TGTGCCAGCAGTTACAACTCTGGGGCCAACGTCCTGACTTTC.

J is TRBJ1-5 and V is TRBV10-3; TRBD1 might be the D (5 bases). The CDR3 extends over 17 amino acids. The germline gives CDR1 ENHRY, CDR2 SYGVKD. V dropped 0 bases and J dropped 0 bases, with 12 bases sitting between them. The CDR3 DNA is TGTGCCATCAGTGAGTCGCGAAGGGGATTTAGCAATCAGCCCCAGCATTTT. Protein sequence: CAISESRRGFSNQPQHF.

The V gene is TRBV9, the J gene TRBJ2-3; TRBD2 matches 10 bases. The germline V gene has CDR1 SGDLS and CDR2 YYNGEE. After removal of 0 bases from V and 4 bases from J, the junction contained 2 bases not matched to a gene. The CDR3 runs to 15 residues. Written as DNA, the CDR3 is TGTGCCAGCAGCGTAGCAGCGGGGGGGCCAGATACGCAGTATTTT. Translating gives CASSVAAGGPDTQYF.

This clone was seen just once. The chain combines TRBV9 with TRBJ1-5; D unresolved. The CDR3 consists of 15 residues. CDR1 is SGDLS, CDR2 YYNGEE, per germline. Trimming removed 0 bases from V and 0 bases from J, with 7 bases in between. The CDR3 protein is CASSVGEYSNQPQHF. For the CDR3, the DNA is TGTGCCAGCAGCGTAGGGGAGTATAGCAATCAGCCCCAGCATTTT.

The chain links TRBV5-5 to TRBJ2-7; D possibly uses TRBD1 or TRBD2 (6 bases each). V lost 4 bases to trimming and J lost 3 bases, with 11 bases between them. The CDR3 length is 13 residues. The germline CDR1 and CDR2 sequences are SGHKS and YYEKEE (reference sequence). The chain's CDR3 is CASSRRGNYEQYF. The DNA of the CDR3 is TGTGCCAGCAGCCGGAGGGGGAACTACGAGCAGTACTTC.

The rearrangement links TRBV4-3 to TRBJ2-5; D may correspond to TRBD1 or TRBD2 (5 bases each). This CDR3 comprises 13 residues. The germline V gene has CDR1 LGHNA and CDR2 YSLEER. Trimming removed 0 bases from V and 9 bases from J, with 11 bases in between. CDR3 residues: CASSQDGTLAQYF. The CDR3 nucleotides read TGCGCCAGCAGCCAAGATGGGACCCTAGCCCAGTACTTC.

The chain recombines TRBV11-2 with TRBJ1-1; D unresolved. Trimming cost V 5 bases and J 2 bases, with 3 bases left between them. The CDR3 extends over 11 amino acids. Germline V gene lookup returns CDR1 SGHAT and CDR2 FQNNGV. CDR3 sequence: CASSRNTEAFF. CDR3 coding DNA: TGTGCCAGCAGCCGCAACACTGAAGCTTTCTTT.

CDR3 sequence: CASSSAGTNGYTF. The CDR3 DNA sequence: TGTGCCAGCAGCTCAGCCGGGACAAATGGCTACACCTTC. The chain is built from TRBV11-2 and TRBJ1-2, with D possibly matching TRBD1 (6 bases). Trimming took off 4 bases at V and 6 bases at J, with 12 bases between the two ends. Germline CDR1 and CDR2: SGHAT and FQNNGV. The CDR3 sequence is 13 residues long.